This TCR beta chain was captured in a study of control samples from healthy donors and cancer patients. Germline V gives CDR1 GTSNPN, CDR2 SVGIG (reference sequence). The CDR3 runs 14 residues. V gave up 3 bases and J gave up 8 bases; unmatched junction bases: 9. TCRdb's copy holds only in-frame clones and misses some; the assay was immunoSEQ multiplex PCR. The sample yields around 80,000 clones, under 90% seen once. The TCR comes from a man aged 45-60 years in good health. Material: blood. V is TRBV30 and J is TRBJ1-2; 10 positions match TRBD1. CDR3 loop: CAWSAGTGVRGYTF. The CDR3 region has the DNA TGTGCCTGGAGCGCCGGGACAGGGGTGCGCGGCTACACCTTC.